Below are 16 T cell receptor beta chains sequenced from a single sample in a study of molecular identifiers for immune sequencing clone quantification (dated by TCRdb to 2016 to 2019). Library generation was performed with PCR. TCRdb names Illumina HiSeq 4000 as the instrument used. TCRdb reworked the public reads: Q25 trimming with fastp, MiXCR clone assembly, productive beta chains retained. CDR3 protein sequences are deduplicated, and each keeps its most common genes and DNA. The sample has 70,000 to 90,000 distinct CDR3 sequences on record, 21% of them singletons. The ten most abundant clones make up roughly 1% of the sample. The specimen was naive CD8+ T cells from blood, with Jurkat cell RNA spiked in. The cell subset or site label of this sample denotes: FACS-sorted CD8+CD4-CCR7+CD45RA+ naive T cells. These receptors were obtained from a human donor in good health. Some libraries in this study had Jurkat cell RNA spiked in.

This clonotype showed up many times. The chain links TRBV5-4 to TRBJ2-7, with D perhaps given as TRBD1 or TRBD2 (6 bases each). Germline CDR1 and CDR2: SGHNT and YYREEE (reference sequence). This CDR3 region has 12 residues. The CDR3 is CAEGGGGDEQYF. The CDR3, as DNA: TGTGCTGAGGGGGGTGGTGGTGACGAGCAGTACTTC.

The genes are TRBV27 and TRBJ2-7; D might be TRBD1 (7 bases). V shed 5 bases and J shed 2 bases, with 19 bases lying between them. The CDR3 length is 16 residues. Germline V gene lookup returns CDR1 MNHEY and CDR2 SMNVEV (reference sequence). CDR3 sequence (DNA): TGTGCCAGCAGTCGGGAAGGGGGGACAGTCGCCTACGAGCAGTACTTC. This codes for CASSREGGTVAYEQYF.

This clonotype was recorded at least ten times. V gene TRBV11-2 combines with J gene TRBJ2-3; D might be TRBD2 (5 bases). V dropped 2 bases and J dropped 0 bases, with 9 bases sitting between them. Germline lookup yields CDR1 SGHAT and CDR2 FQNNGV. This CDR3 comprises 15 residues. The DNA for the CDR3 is TGTGCCAGCAGCTTATTGAGCGGTAGCACAGATACGCAGTATTTT. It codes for CASSLLSGSTDTQYF.

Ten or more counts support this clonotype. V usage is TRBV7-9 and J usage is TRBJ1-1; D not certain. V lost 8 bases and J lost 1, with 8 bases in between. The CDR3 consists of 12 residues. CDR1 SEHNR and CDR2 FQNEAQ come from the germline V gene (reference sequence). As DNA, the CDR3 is TGTGCCAGCGTTAGATCGAACACTGAAGCTTTCTTT. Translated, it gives CASVRSNTEAFF.

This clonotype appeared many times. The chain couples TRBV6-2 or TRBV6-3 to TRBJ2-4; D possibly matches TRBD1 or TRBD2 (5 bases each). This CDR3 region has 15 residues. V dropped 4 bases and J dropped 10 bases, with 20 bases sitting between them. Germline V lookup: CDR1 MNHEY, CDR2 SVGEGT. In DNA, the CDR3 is TGTGCCAGCAGTTTGGGACCCCTCCAGATAGCGATTCAGTACTTC. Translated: CASSLGPLQIAIQYF.

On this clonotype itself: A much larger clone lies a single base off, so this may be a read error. Here the CDR3 reads CASSPLHEQFF. CDR3 in DNA: TGTGCCAGCAGCCCTCTGCACGAGCAGTTCTTC. V and J are TRBV28 and TRBJ2-1; D gene uncertain. The V gene lost 6 bases and the J gene lost 10 bases, with 10 bases spanning the gap. The germline CDR1 and CDR2 sequences are MDHEN and SYDVKM. There are 11 residues in the CDR3.

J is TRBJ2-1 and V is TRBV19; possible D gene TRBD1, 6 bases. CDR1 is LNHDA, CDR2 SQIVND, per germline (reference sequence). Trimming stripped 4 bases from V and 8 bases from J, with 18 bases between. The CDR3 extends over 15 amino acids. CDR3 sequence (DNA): TGTGCCAGTAGTACCTGGACAGAGAGGGGGTATGAGCAGTTCTTC. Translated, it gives CASSTWTERGYEQFF.

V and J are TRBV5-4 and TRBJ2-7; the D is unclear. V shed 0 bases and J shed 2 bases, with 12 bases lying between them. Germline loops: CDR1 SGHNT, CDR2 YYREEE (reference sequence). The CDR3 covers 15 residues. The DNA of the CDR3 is TGTGCCAGCAGCTTGGGTTTCGGCGGAACCTACGAGCAGTACTTC. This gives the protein CASSLGFGGTYEQYF.

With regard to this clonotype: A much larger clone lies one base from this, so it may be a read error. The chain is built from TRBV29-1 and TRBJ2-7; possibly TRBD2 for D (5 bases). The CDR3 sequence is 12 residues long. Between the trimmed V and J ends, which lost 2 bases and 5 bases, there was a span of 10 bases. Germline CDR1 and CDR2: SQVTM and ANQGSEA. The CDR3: CSVESKEDEQYF. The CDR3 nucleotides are TGCAGCGTTGAATCCAAGGAGGACGAGCAGTACTTC.

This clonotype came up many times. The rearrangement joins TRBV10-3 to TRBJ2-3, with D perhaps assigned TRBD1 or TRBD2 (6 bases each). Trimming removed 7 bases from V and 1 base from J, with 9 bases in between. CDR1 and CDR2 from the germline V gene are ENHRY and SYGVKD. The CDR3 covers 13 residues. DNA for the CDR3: TGTGCCATCATGGAGGGGGGCACAGATACGCAGTATTTT. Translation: CAIMEGGTDTQYF.

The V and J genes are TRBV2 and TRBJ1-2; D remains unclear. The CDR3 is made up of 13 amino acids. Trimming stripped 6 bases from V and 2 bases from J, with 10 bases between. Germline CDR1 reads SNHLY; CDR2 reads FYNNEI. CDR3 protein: CASSTVINYGYTF. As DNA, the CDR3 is TGTGCCAGCAGCACCGTGATAAACTATGGCTACACCTTC.

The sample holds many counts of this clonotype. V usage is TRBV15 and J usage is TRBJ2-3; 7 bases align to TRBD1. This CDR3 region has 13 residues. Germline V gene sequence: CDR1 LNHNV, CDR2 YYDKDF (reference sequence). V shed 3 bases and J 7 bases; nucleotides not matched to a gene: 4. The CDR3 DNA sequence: TGTGCCACCAGCAGCGGACAGGCTTATACGCAGTATTTT. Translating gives CATSSGQAYTQYF.

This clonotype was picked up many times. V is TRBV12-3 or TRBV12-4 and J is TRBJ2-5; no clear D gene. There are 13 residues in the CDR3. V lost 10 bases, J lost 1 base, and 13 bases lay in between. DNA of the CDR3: TGTGCCACCTCTTATACATTCCAAGAGACCCAGTACTTC. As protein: CATSYTFQETQYF.

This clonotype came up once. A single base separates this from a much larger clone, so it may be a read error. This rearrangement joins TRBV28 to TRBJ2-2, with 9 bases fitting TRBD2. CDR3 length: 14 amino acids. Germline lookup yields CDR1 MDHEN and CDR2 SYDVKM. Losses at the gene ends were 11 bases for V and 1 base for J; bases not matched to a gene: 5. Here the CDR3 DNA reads TGTGCCTGCCTAGCGGGACTGAACACCGGGGAGCTGTTTTTT. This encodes CACLAGLNTGELFF.

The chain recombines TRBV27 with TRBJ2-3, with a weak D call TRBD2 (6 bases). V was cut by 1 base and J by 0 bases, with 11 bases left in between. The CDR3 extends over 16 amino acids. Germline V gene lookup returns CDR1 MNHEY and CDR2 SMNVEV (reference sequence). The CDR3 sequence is CASSLLASASTDTQYF. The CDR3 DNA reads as TGTGCCAGCAGTTTATTGGCTAGCGCAAGCACAGATACGCAGTATTTT.

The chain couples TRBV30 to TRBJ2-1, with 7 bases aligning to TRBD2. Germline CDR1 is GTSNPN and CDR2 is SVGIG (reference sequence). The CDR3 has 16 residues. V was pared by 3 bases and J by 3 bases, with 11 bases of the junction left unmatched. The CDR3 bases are TGTGCCTGGAGCCCTATCCCTAGCGGAATCTACAATGAGCAGTTCTTC. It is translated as CAWSPIPSGIYNEQFF. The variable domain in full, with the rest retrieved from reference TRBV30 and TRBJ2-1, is SQTIHQWPATLVQPVGSPLSLECTVEGTSNPNLYWYRQAAGRGLQLLFYSVGIGQISSEVPQNLSASRPQDRQFILSSKKLLLSDSGFYLCAWSPIPSGIYNEQFFGPGTRLTVL.